The T cell receptor (beta chain) under discussion was sequenced for a study of early T cells in non-severe SARS-CoV-2 infection. Background on the study: The study sequenced bulk RNA from unsorted whole blood, with chains unpaired.

Individual cDNA molecules carried attached unique molecular identifiers. TCRdb analysed the 5' RACE reads with MiXCR anew, one entry per CDR3 protein. The table shows 110,000 or so distinct CDR3 sequences, with over 10% occurring only once. V lost 2 bases to trimming and J lost 10 bases; unmatched junction nucleotides: 6. The CDR3 spans 13 residues. Germline lookup yields CDR1 SGDLS and CDR2 YYNGEE. The receptor comes from an adult who was a healthcare worker with PCR-confirmed SARS-CoV-2 infection or an uninfected control (not recorded which). The chain joins TRBV9 to TRBJ2-1, with 7 positions matching TRBD2. Sample: whole blood. CDR3 sequence: CASSVIPGLEQFF. The CDR3 region has the DNA TGTGCCAGCAGCGTTATTCCGGGACTAGAGCAGTTCTTC.